This TCR beta chain derives from a study of T cell repertoires in cytomegalovirus infection. Overall study results and limits: There were carriers of CMV plus the relevant HLA, and cumulative public TCR beta family frequency identified them.

TCRdb called the reads again in MiXCR, with one record for every CDR3 protein. The repertoire holds roughly 150,000 distinct CDR3 sequences, with about a quarter as singletons. This clonotype occurred a few times. No antigen is known for it. Deletions cut 1 base from V and 4 bases from J, with 14 bases between. Per the germline V gene, CDR1 is SGHTA and CDR2 is FQGNSA. This CDR3 spans 16 amino acids. The rearrangement links TRBV7-2 to TRBJ1-5; possibly TRBD1 for D (6 bases). The sequence was collected from a human donor in good health (CMV status not recorded). Some clones in this sample may be carry-over from other donors' samples. Sequencing used PBMCs. The CDR3 region is CASSLGRGGRNQPQHF. CDR3 in DNA: TGTGCCAGCAGCTTAGGGAGGGGGGGCAGGAATCAGCCCCAGCATTTT.